A single sample gave rise to the 4 T cell receptor beta chains below, sequenced in a study of blood T cells in healthy people across ages. Using a J-beta primer mix together with a sample-barcoded 5' primer, a second PCR was run for roughly 6 to 12 cycles. MiXCR, applied by TCRdb to the 5' RACE reads, yields one record per CDR3 protein. This sample yields over a million distinct CDR3 sequences, of which over 35% are seen a single time; 18% belongs to the top ten. The sample consisted of blood. These receptors all come from a woman in her fifties or sixties in good health.

The chain couples TRBV27 to TRBJ2-7; D is perhaps TRBD1 (6 bases). Trimming removed 10 bases from V and 3 bases from J, with 16 bases in between. The germline gives CDR1 MNHEY, CDR2 SMNVEV (reference sequence). The CDR3 contains 13 residues. The CDR3 loop is CATRWDTNYEQYF. Written as DNA, the CDR3 is TGTGCCACCAGGTGGGACACAAACTACGAGCAGTACTTC.

This clonotype has a handful of counts. The genes are TRBV7-8 and TRBJ2-6, with D unresolved. The V gene lost 0 bases and the J gene lost 0 bases, with 6 bases spanning the gap. Germline loops: CDR1 SGHVS, CDR2 FQNEAQ. The CDR3 has 16 amino acids. In DNA, the CDR3 is TGTGCCAGCAGCTTAGCGCCTCGCTCTGGGGCCAACGTCCTGACTTTC. It codes for CASSLAPRSGANVLTF.

This clonotype came up a few times. The genes are TRBV29-1 and TRBJ2-7; 7 bases map to TRBD1. Germline trimming cut 3 bases from V and 2 bases from J; bases unmatched to any gene: 10. This CDR3 is built from 15 residues. In germline, CDR1 is SQVTM, CDR2 ANQGSEA. The CDR3, as DNA: TGCAGCGTTGATAATAGGGGGACAGTCCCCTACGAGCAGTACTTC. It translates to CSVDNRGTVPYEQYF.

The J gene is TRBJ2-5, the V gene TRBV7-2; 7 positions agree with TRBD2. Germline CDR1 SGHTA, CDR2 FQGNSA. The V gene end was trimmed by 1 base and the J gene end by 11 bases; junction bases not matched to a gene: 10. The CDR3 runs to 14 residues. The CDR3 DNA reads TGTGCCAGCAGCTTAGGGGGAGGGTATGATGAGCAGTACTTC. Translated, it gives CASSLGGGYDEQYF.